Listed below are T cell receptor beta chains from one sample, sequenced in a study of T cell responses to AZD1222 COVID-19 vaccine. Sequencing used immunoSEQ multiplex PCR; TCRdb keeps in-frame clones, though not all of them. The sample contains about 100,000 clones, approximately 90% of which appear only once. The sample in question was peripheral blood, obtained on day 0 of MenACWY control vaccination. These receptors were obtained from an adult in good health. The CDR3 runs from the conserved cysteine through the conserved F or W. The order of the fields is J gene, V gene, CDR3 protein.

TRBJ1-2 | TRBV11-2 | CASTPPGGTPYGYTF
TRBJ1-6 | TRBV19 | CASSPQPLNSPLHF
TRBJ2-1 | TRBV19 | CASSSGSSSYNEQFF
TRBJ2-5 | TRBV7-9 | CASSPAGHRAETQYF
TRBJ1-1 | TRBV29-1 | CSVVGGISNTEAFF
TRBJ2-3 | TRBV2 | CASSEATATDTQYF
TRBJ2-1 | TRBV7-9 | CASSSGQGWNEQFF
TRBJ1-2 | TRBV12-5 | CASGLALARTDYGYTF
TRBJ1-6 | TRBV15 | CATSRVQLPSSYNSPLHF
TRBJ1-4 | TRBV4-2 | CASSQELQEGEKLFF
TRBJ2-3 | TRBV24-1 | CATSDFKEPRDTQYF
TRBJ1-1 | TRBV19 | CASNSRGGGSTEAFF
TRBJ1-2 | TRBV5-5 | CASSSTDNPYGYTF
TRBJ1-1 | TRBV4-2 | CASSRLEINTEAFF
TRBJ2-1 | TRBV5-1 | CASSATRDGYYNEQFF
TRBJ1-5 | TRBV3-1/TRBV3-2 | CASSQDPGGGQPQHF
TRBJ1-5 | TRBV7-9 | CASSLGTGAPNNQPQHF
TRBJ2-1 | TRBV12-3/TRBV12-4 | CASSPPGDEQFF
TRBJ2-1 | TRBV7-2 | CASSSTSGGAYEQFF
TRBJ2-5 | TRBV7-2 | CASSLGGEETQYF
TRBJ1-2 | TRBV6-1 | CASSEEEGFSGYTF
TRBJ1-4 | TRBV2 | CASGGNKLFF
TRBJ2-1 | TRBV4-2 | CASSQDLIEYNEQFF
TRBJ2-1 | TRBV6-1 | CASSEWGLGSGGNEQFF
TRBJ1-1 | TRBV7-2 | CASSSRTGTVMNTEAFF
TRBJ1-3 | TRBV6-5 | CASRPTWRVNTIYF
TRBJ2-7 | TRBV27 | CASGLAGGYEQYF
TRBJ2-5 | TRBV7-6 | CASSLQGWETQYF
TRBJ1-6 | TRBV5-1 | CATRQGEGHSPLHF
TRBJ1-1 | TRBV19 | CASSMRTGHMNTEAFF
TRBJ1-2 | TRBV28 | CASSTRANYGYTF
TRBJ1-1 | TRBV5-4 | CASSFEGRTEAFF
TRBJ1-1 | TRBV29-1 | CSVTGQLNTEAFF
TRBJ1-6 | TRBV6-6 | CASMGGVSNSPLHF
TRBJ1-2 | TRBV10-3 | CAISESQGGGYTF
TRBJ2-7 | TRBV11-2 | CASSLDQVSSYEQYF
TRBJ1-4 | TRBV7-9 | CASSLSFQANEKLFF
TRBJ1-3 | TRBV25-1 | CASRSRSSGNTIYF
TRBJ1-1 | TRBV2 | CASSTTGGLTEAFF
TRBJ1-1 | TRBV5-1 | CASSLAPQTGSEAFF
TRBJ1-2 | TRBV18 | CASSRPLGGYTF
TRBJ1-4 | TRBV4-2 | CASSQAPARLANEKLFF
TRBJ2-7 | TRBV5-1 | CASSLGGSGFYEQYF
TRBJ1-5 | TRBV11-2 | CASSLGGSWNQPQHF
TRBJ2-7 | TRBV6-2/TRBV6-3 | CASSQRGHEQYF
TRBJ1-5 | TRBV5-1 | CASSLERNQPQHF
TRBJ2-3 | TRBV9 | CASSVAPGGSTDTQYF
TRBJ2-5 | TRBV6-6 | CASSHPQAGEETQYF
TRBJ1-5 | TRBV10-3 | CAISESGRSNQPQHF
TRBJ2-7 | TRBV2 | CASSGTVSPYEQYF
TRBJ1-2 | TRBV27 | CASSLRGTGGNYGYTF
TRBJ1-5 | TRBV30 | CAWGGGTVYSNQPQHF
TRBJ1-1 | TRBV9 | CASSGGAGLSDTEAFF
TRBJ2-7 | TRBV6-5 | CASSSDRASYEQYF
TRBJ1-3 | TRBV7-6 | CASSLALSGGGNTIYF